Below, 5 T cell receptor beta chains from the same sample are listed, as sequenced in a study of monozygotic twins with inflammatory bowel disease. TCRdb re-called the 5' RACE reads; every CDR3 protein appears as one record, without DNA. The sample has roughly 150,000 distinct CDR3 sequences. Sequenced sample: blood. These receptors all stem from a human donor with ulcerative colitis or Crohn's disease, or a healthy co-twin of an affected twin (not recorded which).

CDR3 in amino acids: CSASGPLLSTDTQYF. This sequence joins TRBV20-1 and TRBJ2-3; lacking DNA, the TRBD2 call made by TCRdb goes unchecked. The CDR3 length is 15 residues. In germline, CDR1 is DFQATT, CDR2 SNEGSKA (reference sequence).

V and J are TRBV9 and TRBJ2-2; TCRdb's D call of TRBD1 is untestable without DNA. The V gene's germline CDR1 is SGDLS and CDR2 YYNGEE. CDR3 length: 14 amino acids. Here the CDR3 reads CASSRSGRVGELFF.

This chain connects TRBV4-3 to TRBJ2-3. The CDR3 loop spans 15 amino acids. Germline V gene lookup returns CDR1 LGHNA and CDR2 YSLEER. This chain's CDR3 is CASSQRKGWRDTQYF.

The V gene is TRBV20-1, the J gene TRBJ2-5; the TCRdb D gene call, TRBD1, has no DNA to confirm it. Germline CDR1 reads DFQATT; CDR2 reads SNEGSKA (reference sequence). The CDR3 length is 12 residues. CDR3 amino acids: CSASGHRETQYF.

The chain links TRBV7-2 to TRBJ2-4; TCRdb picks TRBD1, but there is no DNA to check that call. This CDR3 comprises 16 residues. Germline V gives CDR1 SGHTA, CDR2 FQGNSA. CDR3: CASSYYSGRAKNIQYF.